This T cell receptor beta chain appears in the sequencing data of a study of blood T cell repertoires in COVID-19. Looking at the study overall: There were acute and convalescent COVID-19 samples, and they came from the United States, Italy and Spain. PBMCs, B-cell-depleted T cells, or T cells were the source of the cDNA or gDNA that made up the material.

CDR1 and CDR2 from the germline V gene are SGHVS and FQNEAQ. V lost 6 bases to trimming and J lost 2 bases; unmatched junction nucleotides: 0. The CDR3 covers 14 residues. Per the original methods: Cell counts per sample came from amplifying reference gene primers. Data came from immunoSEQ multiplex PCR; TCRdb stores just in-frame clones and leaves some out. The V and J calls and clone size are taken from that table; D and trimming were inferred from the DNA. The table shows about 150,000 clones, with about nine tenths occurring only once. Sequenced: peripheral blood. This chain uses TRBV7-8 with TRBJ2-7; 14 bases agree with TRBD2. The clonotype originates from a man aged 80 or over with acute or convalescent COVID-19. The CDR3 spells CASRGLAGAYEQYF. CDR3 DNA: TGTGCCAGCAGGGGACTAGCGGGAGCCTACGAGCAGTACTTC.